This T cell receptor beta chain was sequenced in a study of T cells in localized non-small cell lung cancer. Generated by immunoSEQ multiplex PCR, the TCRdb table keeps only in-frame clones and is missing some. The sample shows about 26,000 clones, roughly nine tenths of them seen only once. Trimming cost V 4 bases and J 0 bases, with 25 bases left between them. The CDR3 has 19 amino acids. The germline CDR1 and CDR2 sequences are SGHRS and YFSETQ. With respect to this clone: Its antigen is still unknown.

General study results and limits: There was higher T cell clonality in uninvolved adjacent lung than in tumor, and it was highest there. Higher blood T cell density went with longer overall survival.

This sequence joins TRBV5-1 and TRBJ1-1; weak D call: TRBD1 (6 bases). The sequencing used peripheral blood, collected before any cancer treatment. The receptor comes from a female donor of 60 years or more with stage II squamous cell lung carcinoma. CDR3 amino acids: CASSRGQGLWERLNTEAFF. CDR3 DNA: TGCGCCAGCAGCCGGGGGCAGGGGCTATGGGAAAGATTGAACACTGAAGCTTTCTTT.